These T cell receptor beta chains were read from a single sample in a study of blood T cells in healthy people across ages. A single record per CDR3 protein comes from TCRdb applying MiXCR to the 5' RACE reads. The table shows 1.5 million to 1.8 million distinct CDR3 sequences, with 35% to 45% occurring only once. Sequenced sample: blood. These receptor sequences come from a woman between 18 and 30 years old in good health. CDR3s include the opening cysteine and the closing phenylalanine or tryptophan. Each record gives: D gene, V gene, J gene, clone size, CDR3 DNA, CDR3 protein. The D gene is left open where the match is weak. A row's size may be missing; if present it is once, few, many or a size class.

D gene: -; V gene: TRBV20-1; J gene: TRBJ2-1; clone size: few; CDR3 DNA: TGCAGTGCTCGTCGGGACATACTGAGACTGCAGTTCTTC; CDR3 protein: CSARRDILRLQFF
D gene: -; V gene: TRBV4-3; J gene: TRBJ1-2; clone size: -; CDR3 DNA: TGCGCCAGCAGCCAAGGTATAGGGACCCTCTATGGCTACACCTTC; CDR3 protein: CASSQGIGTLYGYTF
D gene: -; V gene: TRBV24-1; J gene: TRBJ2-1; clone size: once; CDR3 DNA: TGTGCCACCAGTGATAAGCGGAGCTCCTACAATGAGCAGTTCTTC; CDR3 protein: CATSDKRSSYNEQFF
D gene: -; V gene: TRBV9; J gene: TRBJ1-1; clone size: few; CDR3 DNA: TGTGCCAGCAGCGTAGATGGCAGGGCCACTGAAGCTTTCTTT; CDR3 protein: CASSVDGRATEAFF
D gene: -; V gene: TRBV27; J gene: TRBJ2-7; clone size: few; CDR3 DNA: TGTGCCAGCAGTTTAGGGACCCTTTCTCGCGAGCAGTACTTC; CDR3 protein: CASSLGTLSREQYF
D gene: -; V gene: TRBV4-1; J gene: TRBJ1-4; clone size: few; CDR3 DNA: TGCGCCAGCAGCCCAGCAGTTTCGAATGAAAAACTGTTTTTT; CDR3 protein: CASSPAVSNEKLFF
D gene: -; V gene: TRBV20-1; J gene: TRBJ2-6; clone size: -; CDR3 DNA: TGCAGTGGAACAGGGAAACCCCACTCTGGGGCCAACGTCCTGACTTTC; CDR3 protein: CSGTGKPHSGANVLTF
D gene: -; V gene: TRBV6-2/TRBV6-3; J gene: TRBJ1-5; clone size: -; CDR3 DNA: TGTGCCAGTAACAATCAGCCCCAGCATTTT; CDR3 protein: CASNNQPQHF
D gene: -; V gene: TRBV9; J gene: TRBJ2-7; clone size: -; CDR3 DNA: TGTGCCAGCAGCTCCCGGGGCTCCCTCTCCTACAATGAGCAGTACTTC; CDR3 protein: CASSSRGSLSYNEQYF
D gene: TRBD2; V gene: TRBV2; J gene: TRBJ2-3; clone size: -; CDR3 DNA: TGTGCCAGCAGTCCATCGGTACTAGCGGGGAATACGCAGTATTTT; CDR3 protein: CASSPSVLAGNTQYF
D gene: -; V gene: TRBV11-2; J gene: TRBJ2-5; clone size: -; CDR3 DNA: TGTGCCAGCAGCTTTGGACTCATGCAAGAGACCCAGTACTTC; CDR3 protein: CASSFGLMQETQYF